This T cell receptor beta chain originates from a study of T-cell memory formation after mild COVID-19. CDR3 size: 14 residues. With 0 bases removed from V and 10 bases from J, the gap between germline ends came to 13 bases. Germline loops: CDR1 LGHNA, CDR2 YNFKEQ. In the case of this clonotype: Its antigen is not identified.

TCRdb passed the 5' RACE reads through MiXCR, listing each CDR3 protein once. The table lists 200,000 to 250,000 distinct CDR3 sequences, roughly 15% of them singletons. Notes on the study in general: Clones contracting day 15 to 85 were balanced CD4/CD8; later expanders leaned CD4+. Contracting CD8+ clones were enriched in EMRA, CD4+ mainly in CM and EM.

The specimen sequenced was PBMCs or a T cell subset sorted from them (not recorded which). This chain connects TRBV4-2 to TRBJ1-3; D gene unclear. The TCR originated in an adult woman who had mild COVID-19 (a few samples of this study predate the infection). Cell type and time point are not known. CDR3 in DNA: TGTGCCAGCAGCCAAGAGAAGGTGCGGAGGACCATATATTTT. Amino acid sequence: CASSQEKVRRTIYF.